This T cell receptor (beta chain) was sequenced in a study of blood T cell repertoires in COVID-19. Overall study context: Acute and convalescent COVID-19 specimens originated in the United States, Italy and Spain.

Profiled with immunoSEQ multiplex PCR; TCRdb holds only in-frame clones, not every one. Of around 130,000 clones listed, around 80% are singletons. Those enrolled, adults aged 18 to 89 years, came from 20 to 25 US areas. V was pared by 5 bases and J by 0 bases, with 8 bases between. CDR1 and CDR2 (germline): SGHNT, YENEEA. The CDR3 consists of 13 residues. This TCR came from a man in his forties with acute COVID-19. The sequenced sample consisted of PBMCs or T cells enriched from blood (not recorded which). The rearrangement joins TRBV11-3 to TRBJ2-7, with a tentative D call TRBD1 (5 bases). DNA for the CDR3: TGTGCCAGCAGCGGGGCCGGCTCCTACGAGCAGTACTTC. This encodes CASSGAGSYEQYF.